Included here is one TCR beta chain sequence, with context. Antigen unknown. Trimming removed 3 bases at V and 6 bases at J, with 6 bases between. Germline V gene lookup returns CDR1 GTSNPN and CDR2 SVGIG (reference sequence). The CDR3 is made up of 12 amino acids. Patients aged 18 to 65 with hyperthyroidism were newly diagnosed, with duration under 2 months. This sample was taken from a study of T cells in Graves' hyperthyroidism and ophthalmopathy. Using RNA transcripts as the source, TCR beta CDR3 regions were amplified. HTBI primers drove first-round RT-PCR of the TCR CDR3. MiXCR was run by TCRdb on the multiplex PCR reads, yielding one entry per CDR3 protein. The sample holds under 200,000 distinct CDR3 sequences, over 8% seen once. Notes on the study in general: Ophthalmopathy was told apart from stable hyperthyroidism by a 13 V-J model.

The receptor was isolated from a woman aged 18-29 years with Graves' hyperthyroidism that later progressed to Graves' ophthalmopathy. The gene calls are TRBV30 and TRBJ1-6; D perhaps matches TRBD1 (5 bases). Sequenced material: blood. CDR3 sequence: CAWSRANSPLHF. CDR3 nucleotide sequence: TGTGCCTGGAGCAGGGCTAATTCACCCCTCCACTTT. Based on the CDR3 plus reference TRBV30 and TRBJ1-6, the full variable domain is SQTIHQWPATLVQPVGSPLSLECTVEGTSNPNLYWYRQAAGRGLQLLFYSVGIGQISSEVPQNLSASRPQDRQFILSSKKLLLSDSGFYLCAWSRANSPLHFGNGTRLTVT.